This T cell receptor beta chain is from a study of T cell responses to AZD1222 COVID-19 vaccine (dated by TCRdb to about 2021). Background for the entire study: Because spike-specific TCR depth and breadth did not differ between the two schedules, AZD1222 recipients who got a second dose at roughly 4 weeks were pooled with those who got a second dose at roughly 12 weeks. TCR sequencing was performed for about 240 trial participants, of whom roughly 200 were given two doses of AZD1222 and around 26 were given two doses of MenACWY control vaccine. Trial participants were enrolled into age subgroups of 18-55, 56-69 and 70-plus years, which contained around 150, 29 and 61 TCR-sequenced participants, respectively. Results the study describes overall, beyond this receptor: CD4 TCRs associated with the vaccine covered the entire spike protein, and the dominant responses were in regions 160-218 and 743-854. Most participants were white British and females outnumbered males, and the authors suggested that clonal diversity may have been underestimated. In the small 56-69-year group, the increase in depth fell short of significance, most likely because of low power. After two AZD1222 doses, both the breadth and the depth of spike-specific TCRs were significantly higher than at day 0 and than in MenACWY recipients. Conclusions about previously exposed vaccinees were limited because only a handful of AZD1222 recipients were SARS-CoV-2 seropositive at baseline. Nearly half of unique spike-specific TCRs reportedly recognized epitopes outside regions mutated in the B.1.351 and B.1.1.7 variants. Because no day 14 peak-response samples were available, the repertoires could be characterized only after the peak T cell response.

The CDR3 regions of human TCRbeta chains were analyzed by immunosequencing. The study's processing was this. TCRs in the repertoires were compared against a reference library of SARS-CoV-2-specific TCRs that had been generated with the MIRA antigen-specificity platform. Breadth meant the fraction of unique TCRs that were SARS-CoV-2-associated, whereas depth meant the fraction of total T cells that were SARS-CoV-2-associated. Using the MIRA data, each spike-specific TCR was assigned both to the spike region to which the TCR was reactive and to a CD4 or CD8 class. Log10-transformed breadth and depth values were compared by one-way ANOVA with Sidak's multiple comparisons tests. TCRdb took over this immuneACCESS table, retaining in-frame rearrangements with V and J assigned. Such tables are incomplete; in checked studies, under half of the missing clones stem from an unresolved V gene, and the remainder is unexplained. Clone size and V and J calls were adopted from that table, with D and trimming inferred from the DNA. The sample includes tens of thousands of clones, with 76% observed a single time. Clones ranked in the top ten supply 11% to 15% of the sample.

Note on this clone: This receptor's antigen is unknown. No much larger clone exists at a distance of one base, and base qualities are not known.

V lost 7 bases and J lost 6 bases; the stretch between them is 9 bases long. The germline V gene (reference sequence) gives CDR1 as LNHDA and CDR2 as SQIVND. There are 12 amino acids in the CDR3, from cysteine to phenylalanine inclusive. The sequence is cut down to CDR3 DNA, 36 bases in frame from base 1. The sample's time point label is to be understood as: baseline before first vaccination. The vaccinee samples were drawn from two UK trials, COV001 and COV002, one of which was a single-blind randomized controlled phase 2/3 trial testing AZD1222 (ChAdOx1 nCoV-19) in healthy adults. Trial participant PBMC samples were collected at day 0 and day 28 after the second dose for TCRbeta chain sequencing.

The receptor's source is an adult in good health. The receptor chain draws on TRBV19 and TRBJ2-2; possibly the D gene is TRBD1, per 5 matching bases. This material consisted of peripheral blood, taken on day 0 of AZD1222 vaccination. For the CDR3, the sequence is CASTPGSGELFF. The sequenced DNA: TGTGCCAGTACACCAGGGTCCGGGGAGCTGTTTTTT.